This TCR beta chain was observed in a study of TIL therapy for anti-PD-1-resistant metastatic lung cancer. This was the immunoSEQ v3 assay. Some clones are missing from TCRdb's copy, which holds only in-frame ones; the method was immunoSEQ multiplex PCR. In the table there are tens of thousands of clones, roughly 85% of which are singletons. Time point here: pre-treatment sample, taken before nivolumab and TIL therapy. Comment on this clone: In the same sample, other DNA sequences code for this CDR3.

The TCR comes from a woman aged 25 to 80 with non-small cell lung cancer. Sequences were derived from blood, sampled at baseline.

The CDR3 reads CAWSVQGDTEAFF. The DNA of the CDR3 is TGTGCCTGGAGTGTCCAGGGAGACACTGAAGCTTTCTTT. This chain connects TRBV30 to TRBJ1-1; D possibly corresponds to TRBD1 (5 bases). The CDR3 consists of 13 residues. CDR1 GTSNPN and CDR2 SVGIG come from the germline V gene (reference sequence). V was clipped by 0 bases and J by 3 bases, with 8 bases between them.